The T cell receptor beta chain described here comes from a study of blood T cell repertoires in COVID-19. This clone turned up a few times. The data were produced by immunoSEQ multiplex PCR, yet TCRdb's version contains in-frame clones alone and is incomplete. The data show 190,000 or so clones, around four fifths seen once. This CDR3 has 13 residues. CDR1 is LGHNA and CDR2 is YNFKEQ in the germline V gene. The ends were cut back, 7 bases at V and 6 bases at J, with 15 bases in the middle. Sequenced sample: PBMCs or T cells enriched from blood (not recorded which). The chain uses TRBV4-2 and TRBJ1-1; D is perhaps TRBD1 (5 bases). This clonotype originated in a man between 35 and 55 years old who had recovered from COVID-19. CDR3 residues: CASTHGGTPEAFF. DNA of the CDR3: TGTGCCAGCACCCACGGGGGTACGCCTGAAGCTTTCTTT.